The present T cell receptor beta chain was sequenced within a study of early T cells in non-severe SARS-CoV-2 infection. This clonotype was seen at least ten times. This CDR3 contains 16 residues. The V gene end was trimmed by 5 bases and the J gene end by 2 bases; junction bases not matched to a gene: 9. Germline-derived CDR1 and CDR2 are LNHDA and SQIVND (reference sequence). TCRdb ran MiXCR on the 5' RACE reads and lists one entry per CDR3 protein. The sample contains tens of thousands of distinct CDR3 sequences, roughly 5% of which appear only once. The chain joins TRBV19 to TRBJ2-7; TRBD2 aligns across 10 bases. The receptor's source is an adult who was a healthcare worker with PCR-confirmed SARS-CoV-2 infection or an uninfected control (not recorded which). The sequencing input was whole blood. The CDR3 loop reads CASSSIAGGHPYEQYF. The CDR3 bases are TGTGCCAGTAGTTCCATAGCGGGAGGCCACCCCTACGAGCAGTACTTC. Based on the CDR3 plus reference TRBV19 and TRBJ2-7, the full variable domain is DGGITQSPKYLFRKEGQNVTLSCEQNLNHDAMYWYRQDPGQGLRLIYYSQIVNDFQKGDIAEGYSVSREKKESFPLTVTSAQKNPTAFYLCASSSIAGGHPYEQYFGPGTRLTVT.